Below are 13 T cell receptor beta chains sequenced from a single sample in a study of human T cells and chemical hapten exposure (TCRdb year 2021). During library preparation, unique molecular identifiers were attached to individual cDNA molecules so that TCRs could be counted quantitatively and reproducibly. In TCRdb, the public reads were trimmed at Q25 with fastp and aligned with MiXCR, with productive beta chains retained. Identical CDR3 proteins give one entry, which carries the most common genes and DNA. The sample records 95,000 to 150,000 distinct CDR3 sequences, more than 8.5% of which are singletons. Approximately 1.5% of the sample goes to the ten largest clones. Total RNA was extracted from unfractionated whole blood that had been collected in Tempus Blood RNA tubes. Material: whole blood. The receptors were gathered from a human donor in good health. Some clones in this sample may be carry-over from other donors' samples. Donor details come from another sample of the same person, matched by shared clones.

This clonotype was observed a handful of times. The rearrangement links TRBV7-9 to TRBJ2-7; 7 bases are shared with TRBD1. Losses at the gene ends were 5 bases for V and 7 bases for J; bases not matched to a gene: 5. Germline lookup yields CDR1 SEHNR and CDR2 FQNEAQ (reference sequence). The CDR3 is made up of 12 amino acids. The CDR3 DNA sequence: TGTGCCAGCAGCCCGGACAGGCGGGAGCAGTACTTC. Its translation: CASSPDRREQYF. The complete variable domain, with remaining parts taken from reference TRBV7-9 and TRBJ2-7, reads DTGVSQNPRHKITKRGQNVTFRCDPISEHNRLYWYRQTLGQGPEFLTYFQNEAQLEKSRLLSDRFSAERPKGSFSTLEIQRTEQGDSAMYLCASSPDRREQYFGPGTRLTVT.

CDR3 in DNA: TGTGCCAGCAGGCAGGGGTCGATCACTGAAGCTTTCTTT. Its protein product is CASRQGSITEAFF. This chain uses TRBV6-6 with TRBJ1-1; a weak D match, TRBD1 (6 bases). The CDR3 contains 13 residues. Germline V gene lookup returns CDR1 MNHNY and CDR2 SVGAGI (reference sequence). V was trimmed by 6 bases and J by 4 bases, leaving 12 bases between them.

V usage is TRBV6-6 and J usage is TRBJ2-3; D unclear. Deletions cut 2 bases from V and 2 bases from J, with 8 bases between. The CDR3 extends over 14 amino acids. Germline CDR1 is MNHNY and CDR2 is SVGAGI (reference sequence). CDR3 sequence: CASSYGADTDTQYF. The CDR3 bases are TGTGCCAGCAGTTACGGAGCAGACACAGATACGCAGTATTTT.

V usage is TRBV21-1 and J usage is TRBJ2-1; the table's TRBD2 call for D was not verified on the DNA. TRBV21-1 is labeled a pseudogene. The CDR3 extends over 18 amino acids. The CDR3 is CASSKKYERLAGGDEQFF. CDR3 nucleotide sequence: TGTGCCAGCAGCAAAAAATATGAACGGCTAGCGGGAGGTGATGAGCAGTTCTTC.

V and J are TRBV5-1 and TRBJ2-7; the D is unclear. There are 12 residues in the CDR3. Germline V CDR1 and CDR2: SGHRS, YFSETQ. V was trimmed by 4 bases and J by 3 bases, leaving 8 bases between them. The CDR3 is CASSQNSYEQYF. The CDR3 DNA reads TGCGCCAGCAGCCAAAACAGCTACGAGCAGTACTTC.

The rearrangement joins TRBV5-1 to TRBJ2-5, with unresolved D. V was cut by 4 bases and J by 7 bases, with 11 bases left in between. This CDR3 has 12 residues. From germline, CDR1 is SGHRS and CDR2 YFSETQ. CDR3: CASSEDPRTQYF. CDR3 nucleotides: TGCGCCAGCAGCGAGGACCCAAGGACCCAGTACTTC.

This clonotype was detected ten times or more. This chain connects TRBV19 to TRBJ1-1, with a tentative D call TRBD1 (6 bases). The CDR3 runs to 14 residues. The V gene lost 4 bases and the J gene lost 8 bases, with 17 bases spanning the gap. Germline CDR1 reads LNHDA; CDR2 reads SQIVND (reference sequence). The CDR3 here is CASSTGTLGAEAFF. The CDR3 DNA follows: TGTGCCAGTAGTACTGGGACACTGGGGGCGGAAGCTTTCTTT.

J is TRBJ1-1 and V is TRBV20-1; TRBD1 matches at 8 bases. The CDR3 has 14 residues. Germline V lookup: CDR1 DFQATT, CDR2 SNEGSKA (reference sequence). Germline trimming cut 1 base from V and 3 bases from J; bases unmatched to any gene: 4. CDR3 region: CSARATGVHTEAFF. The CDR3 coding sequence is TGCAGTGCTAGAGCGACAGGGGTGCACACTGAAGCTTTCTTT.

The genes are TRBV4-1 and TRBJ2-6; D could derive from TRBD1 or TRBD2 (5 bases each). The CDR3 length is 19 residues. The germline CDR1 and CDR2 sequences are MGHRA and YSYEKL. V was clipped by 1 base and J by 2 bases, with 18 bases between them. DNA for the CDR3: TGCGCCAGCAGCCAAGCAGGCGGGCAGGGCCTAACTGGGGCCAACGTCCTGACTTTC. This encodes CASSQAGGQGLTGANVLTF.

This rearrangement joins TRBV5-5 to TRBJ2-3; D remains unclear. This CDR3 spans 15 amino acids. CDR1 SGHKS and CDR2 YYEKEE come from the germline V gene (reference sequence). With 0 bases removed from V and 5 bases from J, the gap between germline ends came to 13 bases. CDR3: CASSLERVRQDTQYF. In DNA form, the CDR3 reads TGTGCCAGCAGCTTGGAAAGGGTACGGCAAGATACGCAGTATTTT.

The chain is built from TRBV28 and TRBJ2-5; D remains ambiguous. Germline loops: CDR1 MDHEN, CDR2 SYDVKM. The germline V and J ends were trimmed by 3 bases and 0 bases, with 8 bases remaining between them. The CDR3 loop spans 14 amino acids. This CDR3 is CASSLGRNQETQYF. In nucleotides, the CDR3 is TGTGCCAGCAGTTTGGGCAGGAACCAAGAGACCCAGTACTTC.

The chain recombines TRBV18 with TRBJ2-7, with D uncertain. The CDR3 is made up of 15 amino acids. Trimming stripped 0 bases from V and 2 bases from J, with 11 bases between. Germline V gene data show CDR1 as KGHSH and CDR2 as LQKENI. The CDR3 spells CASSPPGKATYEQYF. The CDR3 coding sequence is TGTGCCAGCTCACCACCGGGCAAGGCTACCTACGAGCAGTACTTC. The full variable domain, in which reference TRBV18 and TRBJ2-7 provide the parts outside the CDR3, is NAGVMQNPRHLVRRRGQEARLRCSPMKGHSHVYWYRQLPEEGLKFMVYLQKENIIDESGMPKERFSAEFPKEGPSILRIQQVVRGDSAAYFCASSPPGKATYEQYFGPGTRLTVT.

There are many counts of this clonotype. The gene calls are TRBV7-9 and TRBJ2-1, with 10 bases fitting TRBD1. The CDR3 consists of 16 residues. The J segment lost 7 bases and the V segment lost 5 bases, leaving 11 bases of the junction unmatched. CDR1 and CDR2 from the germline V gene are SEHNR and FQNEAQ (reference sequence). The CDR3 region is CASSPLTGTGENEQFF. As DNA, the CDR3 is TGTGCCAGCAGCCCCCTCACCGGGACAGGGGAGAATGAGCAGTTCTTC.